Included here is one T cell receptor (beta chain) sequence, with context. The antigen this receptor binds is unknown. No qualities accompany the bases; no much larger clone lies one base away. V sheds 4 bases and J sheds 0 bases, leaving 18 bases between their ends. Counted from cysteine to phenylalanine, this CDR3 has 17 amino acids. The CDR3 DNA has 51 bases and is translated from base 1. Looking up the germline V gene (reference sequence) yields CDR1 LNHNV and CDR2 YYDKDF. In total, over 600 healthy bone marrow donors made up the cohort. At the time of sampling, every cohort member was nominally healthy, though immune exposures that went unrecorded were likely present. The donor tested CMV seronegative and was one of the 352 seronegative cohort members. Each donor provided a peripheral blood sample, and peripheral blood mononuclear cells were used for TCR beta sequencing. The Qiagen DNeasy Blood Extraction Kit was used to extract genomic DNA from the blood cell samples.

These data come from a study of cytomegalovirus exposure and HLA in healthy donors (dated by TCRdb to 2016 to 2017). A note on the overall study: An earlier analysis of approximately 590 of the donors reported roughly 300 Gb of sequence data and 117 million unique TCR beta sequences from about 179 million T cells. Roughly 310 gigabases of sequencing data and tens of millions of unique TCR sequences were included in an early release covering around 600 HLA-typed donors. The genetic ancestry cluster associated with self-reported Caucasian donors included roughly 84% of the 398 genotyped donors. The study was designed to test whether signatures of past pathogen exposure could be identified by cataloging public T cell receptors. The T cell repertoires of 670 or so subjects were profiled by immunosequencing and related to cytomegalovirus serostatus. In addition to the first cohort of 500 to 850 subjects, a separate validation cohort of around 110 different subjects was used. High-throughput TCR immunosequencing, statistical association of individual TCRs with disease status, and machine learning were combined to predict cytomegalovirus infection status. A later analysis re-examined previously published TCR beta repertoires from hundreds of donors and added high-resolution HLA genotyping to investigate patterns of TCR occurrence. Rather than drawing on any new phenotypic data, the later analysis identified candidate immune exposures from TCR beta sequences and the way those sequences occurred across donors. To decide whether each TCR beta V gene segment behaved as functional or pseudogenic, an earlier analysis of some 600 of the donors relied on high-throughput TCR beta sequencing. Alongside the repertoire data, information on donor age, sex, ethnicity and CMV serostatus was compiled. Genome-wide SNP genotypes for about 65% of the 666 donors were used in a later genetic analysis, which treated that subset as a discovery cohort. All discovery cohort repertoires had been generated using a single sequencing platform. HLA typing included class I and class II loci at four-digit resolution. The number of donors typed differed by locus, with 629-630 for A, B, C, DRB1 and DQB1, approximately 500 for DQA1, nearly 610 for DPA1, and around 450 for DPB1. Five DR-DQ haplotypes were treated as single units for association and clustering because of strong linkage in the cohort. Among some 400 genotyped donors of the cohort, an average of around 250,000 unique TCR beta nucleotide sequences was sequenced per donor, of which about 18% were non-productive. What the authors observed across the whole study: Linkage disequilibrium might explain the correlated functional status among segregating V segments, but an unknown experimental factor could not be ruled out. A further reported finding was that TCR beta sequences accurately predicted the HLA-A and HLA-B alleles for most subjects in the first cohort. The cohort was sequenced for TCR beta chains only, and without alpha or paired-chain data the features that could be detected were limited. Because the 87-base-pair reads could not distinguish some IMGT-functional V segments, including TRBV6-2 and TRBV6-3, those segments were excluded. According to a later genetic analysis, donors in an Asian-associated ancestry cluster had fewer N-insertions in productive TCRs than the approximately 650-donor mean. Because counts were too low, seventeen rarely observed V segments, including chromosome 9 orphons, were excluded from the earlier analysis of a few hundred of the donors. A group of highly shared sequence variants was considered likely to be a technical artifact of the sequencing pipeline. For the cohort, immune exposure information was limited to CMV serostatus. Most TCR sequences were seen in very few donors, while some public TCRs were found in many individuals. The authors suggested that the approach could potentially be extended to other disease states and immunological phenotypes. V-gene and J-gene trimming of TCR beta chains was associated with a missense DCLRE1C variant in a later genetic analysis, and the association was replicated in an independent cohort. Assigning TCR associations to individual alleles was difficult when HLA alleles, especially DR and DQ, strongly co-occurred. Because HLA typing was unavailable for some donors at each locus, only the typed subset was used in association tests. In the study, roughly 160 TCR beta chains were listed as associated with cytomegalovirus. The classifier was reported to diagnose cytomegalovirus status with high specificity and sensitivity in both the original cohort and the validation cohort. A later analysis found that most CMV-associated TCR beta chains appeared HLA-restricted, with HLA associations seemingly driven largely by CMV exposure. Three of the identified cytomegalovirus-associated TCR beta chains were confirmed in vitro to be specific for cytomegalovirus antigens. According to a later analysis, TCR association rates differed among HLA loci, with DRB1 alleles showing the most associated TCRs and HLA-C alleles showing the fewest. In a later analysis, HLA-associated TCR beta chains were found to be more clonally expanded and to have lower generation probabilities than equally common non-associated chains. Broadly in line with IMGT annotations, most TCR beta V segments showed up in productive rearrangements about 87% or about 30% of the time in an earlier analysis of around 550 of the donors. A later analysis reported that several top co-occurrence clusters appeared linked to parvovirus B19, influenza, CMV and Epstein-Barr virus. Specific HLA alleles were associated with about 17,000 TCR beta sequences at a false discovery rate of 0.05 in a later analysis. Sequencing depth was assumed to be roughly uniform across donors in the presence/absence analyses, though that assumption may not hold.

The library was built by means of the immunoSEQ multiplex PCR assay. For the multiplex PCR, a mixture combining 60 forward primers for TCR Vbeta segments and 13 reverse primers for TCR Jbeta segments was used. The CDR3 region of rearranged TCR beta genes was amplified from genomic DNA with a multiplex PCR assay. The Illumina HiSeq System was used to sequence the amplified TCR beta libraries as 87-base-pair reads. Under the source paper's analysis protocol: A later analysis counted around 72 million unique TCR beta chains across the 670 or so repertoires, and 10 million to 12 million of these chains were shared by at least two donors. To remove PCR and sequencing errors, raw reads were error-corrected and collapsed into unique sequences using a nearest-neighbor algorithm that merged closely related sequences. To assign V, D and J gene segments, CDR3 sequences were aligned to IMGT reference sequences. For a sequence to be retained, a match of at least six nucleotides to both a V gene segment and a J gene segment was required. Rearrangements were classified as productive when the CDR3 lacked stop codons and remained in frame with V and J, and all other rearrangements were classified as non-productive. Following IMGT convention, CDR3 was defined as the stretch from the second conserved V-encoded cysteine to the conserved J-encoded phenylalanine. In an earlier analysis of around 540 of the donors, sequences lacking an unambiguous match to a single V gene segment were excluded. An earlier analysis of several hundred of the donors classified V segments as functional when productive rearrangements were above 56.7% and as segregating when the standard deviation between donors was above 5%. A statistical classification framework was built to diagnose cytomegalovirus status from the catalog of TCR beta chain sequences. V and J gene assignment, in a later analysis, came from comparing TCR nucleotide sequences with IMGT/GENE-DB human TR gene sequences. The TCRdist pipeline was used in a later analysis to assign CDR3 sequences and most-parsimonious VDJ recombination scenarios. In a later analysis, each TCR beta chain was defined by its CDR3 amino acid sequence together with its V-gene family, and reads lacking a unique V-gene family were excluded. To address suspected cross-contamination and a sequencing artifact, a later analysis removed around 600 highly shared, low-generation-probability nucleotide sequences. A later analysis calculated a clonal expansion index for each public chain from normalized within-repertoire ranks of inferred template counts. Generation probabilities in a later analysis came from a VDJ recombination model fitted to out-of-frame rearrangements, and those results were checked against IGoR. In a later analysis, TCR-TCR, TCR-HLA and TCR-CMV co-occurrence was scored with hypergeometric tests, and a repertoire-size bias correction was applied to TCR pairs. To estimate false discovery rates, a later analysis permuted the HLA or CMV assignments 20 times. In a later analysis, co-occurring TCRs were grouped using DBSCAN, and TCRdist sequence similarity was added for clustering within HLA-allele-positive subsets. Repertoires with fewer than 30,000 or more than 120,000 public chains, plus five repertoires with anomalous nucleotide sharing, were excluded from co-occurrence clustering. Imported from immuneACCESS, the table was reduced by TCRdb to in-frame sequences with V and J called. These copies leave out some clones; in studies compared against another copy, an unresolved V gene accounts for under half, and the cause of the remainder is not known. V and J calls and clone size follow that table, whereas D and trimming were derived from the DNA. This sample is represented by tens of thousands of clones; around three quarters of them were singletons. 0.85% to 1.3% of the sample is held by the ten biggest clonotypes.

Sequenced input: PBMCs. This receptor was obtained from a male donor in good health and CMV-seronegative. Rearrangement joined TRBV15 to TRBJ1-1; the best D guess is TRBD1, with 6 bases matching. The CDR3 is CATSMGARSRVNTEAFF. The bases are TGTGCCACCAGCATGGGGGCGCGAAGTCGGGTGAACACTGAAGCTTTCTTT.